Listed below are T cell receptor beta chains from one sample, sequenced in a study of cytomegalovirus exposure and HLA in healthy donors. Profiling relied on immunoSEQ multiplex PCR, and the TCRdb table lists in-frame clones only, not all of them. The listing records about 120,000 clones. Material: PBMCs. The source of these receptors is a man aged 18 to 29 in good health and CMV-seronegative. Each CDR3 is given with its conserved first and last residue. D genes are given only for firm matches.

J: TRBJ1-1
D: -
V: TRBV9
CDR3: CASSVGGGANEAFF
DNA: TGTGCCAGCAGCGTAGGCGGAGGGGCAAATGAAGCTTTCTTT

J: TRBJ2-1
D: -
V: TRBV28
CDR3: CATVSGGSYNEQFF
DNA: TGTGCCACCGTCTCAGGTGGCTCCTACAATGAGCAGTTCTTC

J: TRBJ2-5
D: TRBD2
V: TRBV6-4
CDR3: CASSEASGGQETQYF
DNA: TGTGCCAGCAGTGAGGCTAGCGGGGGCCAAGAGACCCAGTACTTC

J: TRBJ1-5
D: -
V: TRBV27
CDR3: CASSLRGGGQPQHF
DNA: TGTGCCAGCAGTTTACGGGGGGGCGGTCAGCCCCAGCATTTT

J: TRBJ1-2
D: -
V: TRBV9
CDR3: CASSVVSNYGYTF
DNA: TGTGCCAGCAGCGTAGTCAGTAACTATGGCTACACCTTC

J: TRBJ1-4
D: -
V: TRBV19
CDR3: CASSLRTTVNNEKLFF
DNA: TGTGCCAGTAGTCTGAGGACGACAGTCAATAATGAAAAACTGTTTTTT

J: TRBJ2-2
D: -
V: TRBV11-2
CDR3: CASSLDWLGDWSGELFF
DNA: TGTGCCAGCAGCTTAGATTGGCTAGGGGACTGGAGCGGGGAGCTGTTTTTT

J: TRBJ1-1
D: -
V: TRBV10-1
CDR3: CASSEQLNTEAFF
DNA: TGCGCCAGCAGTGAACAGCTGAACACTGAAGCTTTCTTT

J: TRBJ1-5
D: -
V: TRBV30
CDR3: CAWSVGGGDQPQHF
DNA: TGTGCCTGGAGTGTAGGAGGGGGGGACCAGCCCCAGCATTTT

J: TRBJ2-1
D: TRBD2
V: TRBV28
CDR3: CASSPGTSGSYRQFF
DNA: TGTGCCAGCAGTCCAGGGACTAGCGGGAGTTATAGGCAGTTCTTC